Listed here are 8 T cell receptor beta chains from one sample, sequenced in a study of blood T cell repertoires in COVID-19. The data were produced by immunoSEQ multiplex PCR, yet TCRdb's version contains in-frame clones alone and is incomplete. Of some 83,000 clones listed, roughly 90% were seen once; the top ten hold 2% to 3%. Specimen: peripheral blood. These receptors originate from a man between 45 and 60 years old with acute or convalescent COVID-19.

The chain joins TRBV9 to TRBJ1-5; the D gene is possibly TRBD1 (6 bases). This CDR3 contains 16 residues. The germline V and J ends were trimmed by 0 bases and 2 bases, with 12 bases remaining between them. Germline V gene sequence: CDR1 SGDLS, CDR2 YYNGEE. In DNA form, the CDR3 reads TGTGCCAGCAGCGTAGGAGCGGGGGCCGGCAATCAGCCCCAGCATTTT. Translation: CASSVGAGAGNQPQHF.

The gene calls are TRBV18 and TRBJ1-1, with D hard to call. V was pared by 2 bases and J by 1 base, with 11 bases between. The germline V gene has CDR1 KGHSH and CDR2 LQKENI. The CDR3 runs 15 residues. This CDR3 is CASSPSSNANTEAFF. The CDR3 DNA reads TGTGCCAGCTCACCATCCAGTAACGCGAACACTGAAGCTTTCTTT. The full variable domain, completed using reference TRBV18 and TRBJ1-1, is NAGVMQNPRHLVRRRGQEARLRCSPMKGHSHVYWYRQLPEEGLKFMVYLQKENIIDESGMPKERFSAEFPKEGPSILRIQQVVRGDSAAYFCASSPSSNANTEAFFGQGTRLTVV.

This chain joins TRBV3-1 (or the pseudogene TRBV3-2) and TRBJ2-1; 8 nucleotides align to TRBD2. CDR1 is LGHDT, CDR2 YNNKEL, per germline (reference sequence). V gave up 2 bases and J gave up 8 bases; unmatched junction bases: 11. This CDR3 has 16 amino acids. The CDR3 nucleotides are TGTGCCAGCAGCCAATGGGAAAGCGGGAGAAGCTATGAGCAGTTCTTC. This encodes CASSQWESGRSYEQFF.

The chain employs TRBV10-1 and TRBJ2-7; D perhaps matches TRBD1 (5 bases). From germline, CDR1 is WNHNN and CDR2 SYGVQD (reference sequence). Between the trimmed V and J ends, which lost 2 bases and 4 bases, there was a span of 9 bases. The CDR3 sequence is 13 residues long. The CDR3 DNA follows: TGCGCCAGCAGTGAGGGGGCCCGATACGAGCAGTACTTC. Its translation is CASSEGARYEQYF.

The V gene is TRBV6-6, the J gene TRBJ1-5; D not resolved. CDR1 MNHNY and CDR2 SVGAGI come from the germline V gene (reference sequence). The V end lost 2 bases, the J end lost 3 bases, and 11 bases lay between the germline ends. The CDR3 runs to 15 residues. As DNA, the CDR3 is TGTGCCAGCAGTTACGGCTCAGCGACCAATCAGCCCCAGCATTTT. Translating gives CASSYGSATNQPQHF.

DNA of the CDR3: TGTGCCAGCAGTTTTGGGCCCCGGGAGACCCAGTACTTC. As protein: CASSFGPRETQYF. This rearrangement joins TRBV12-3 or TRBV12-4 to TRBJ2-5, with D unresolved. The CDR3 length is 13 residues. Trimming removed 3 bases at V and 5 bases at J, with 10 bases between.

The chain links TRBV27 to TRBJ1-5; TRBD1 is a possible D gene (5 bases). The germline V gene encodes CDR1 MNHEY and CDR2 SMNVEV (reference sequence). The CDR3 extends over 16 amino acids. Trimming removed 5 bases at V and 3 bases at J, with 17 bases between. The CDR3 bases are TGTGCCAGCAGTCCAAGCAGGGATGGGGCCAATCAGCCCCAGCATTTT. The encoded protein is CASSPSRDGANQPQHF.

The chain has TRBV5-1 and TRBJ2-5, with D maybe TRBD1 (5 bases). Germline CDR1 SGHRS, CDR2 YFSETQ. V lost 1 base, J lost 2 bases, and 15 bases lay in between. This CDR3 spans 16 amino acids. In DNA, the CDR3 is TGCGCCAGCAGCTTGATTCCTTACGACAGTCAAGAGACCCAGTACTTC. Residues: CASSLIPYDSQETQYF.